The clone carrying this T cell receptor (beta chain) was detected a few times. Its target is unknown. This record belongs to a study of a mutant IDH1 vaccine in newly diagnosed glioma. Study background: Mean patient age was about 40 years; around 60% were male and approximately 40% female. Earlier care involved radiotherapy, temozolomide, or both, and the majority received both. Overall study results and limits: Patients showed vaccine-induced immune responses at a rate of roughly 93%.

Time point denoted: week 47, end of study. Vaccine doses each comprised 300 ug of mutant IDH1 20-mer peptide, with topical imiquimod. Eight vaccine doses were administered to patients at weeks 1, 3, 5, 7, 11, 15, 19 and 23. TCRdb's table, derived via immunoSEQ multiplex PCR, lists solely in-frame clones and lacks some. Altogether some 57,000 clones are present, 60% to 85% being singletons, with the ten largest covering over 4.5%. With 5 bases clipped from V and 4 bases from J, the junction kept 4 bases outside the gene matches. Per the germline V gene, CDR1 is LNHDA and CDR2 is SQIVND (reference sequence). This CDR3 spans 13 amino acids.

This receptor was taken from a woman aged 40 to 55 with glioma. Some clones in this sample may be carry-over from other donors' samples. This chain connects TRBV19 to TRBJ1-1, with 7 bases aligning to TRBD1. Material: PBMCs, obtained from a glioma patient whose treatment included an IDH1 peptide vaccine. CDR3 nucleotide sequence: TGTGCCAGTAGTGGGACAGTTACCACTGAAGCTTTCTTT. Translation: CASSGTVTTEAFF.